This entry lists 23 T cell receptor beta chains sequenced from one sample in a study of CXCR3-negative and CXCR3-positive naive CD8 T cells. The study made its TRB cDNA libraries by 5' RACE, adding UMI labels. TCRdb re-called the 5' RACE reads; every CDR3 protein appears as one record, without DNA. The specimen's table records 45,000 to 65,000 distinct CDR3 sequences. Sequencing input: naive CXCR3- CD8+ T cells from blood. Sample subset: CD45RO-CCR7+CD27+CD95- naive CD8+ T cells lacking CXCR3 (TNR3-). The receptor source for this set is a human donor in good health. Some clones in this sample may be carry-over from other donors' samples.

The V call is TRBV7-9, the J call TRBJ2-1; TCRdb names TRBD2, which stays unverified in the absence of DNA. CDR1 and CDR2 (germline): SEHNR, FQNEAQ (reference sequence). The CDR3 contains 13 residues. CDR3: CASSPSAYNEQFF.

V usage is TRBV9 and J usage is TRBJ2-1; TCRdb's D call, TRBD2, is unchecked because there is no DNA. The germline gives CDR1 SGDLS, CDR2 YYNGEE. CDR3 length: 14 amino acids. The CDR3 reads CASSFGPAGPEQFF.

This chain joins TRBV5-5 and TRBJ2-7; TCRdb designates TRBD1, a call that cannot be tested without DNA. The CDR3 is 14 amino acids. Germline loops: CDR1 SGHKS, CDR2 YYEKEE (reference sequence). Here the CDR3 reads CASSKPGPSYEQYF.

The V gene is TRBV20-1, the J gene TRBJ2-3; no DNA is available, so the TRBD2 call from TCRdb remains unchecked. The germline gives CDR1 DFQATT, CDR2 SNEGSKA (reference sequence). The CDR3 sequence is 17 residues long. The CDR3 sequence: CSARDDASGPSTDTQYF.

V usage is TRBV19 and J usage is TRBJ2-1; TCRdb outputs TRBD1, but without DNA this stays unchecked. This CDR3 region has 15 residues. Germline V gene lookup returns CDR1 LNHDA and CDR2 SQIVND (reference sequence). The CDR3 reads CASSHTGHHANEQFF.

The chain recombines TRBV18 with TRBJ2-7. The germline gives CDR1 KGHSH, CDR2 LQKENI. The CDR3 contains 13 residues. The CDR3: CASSPPDDYEQYF.

The CDR3: CSVEDIPPWSARYNEQFF. The genes are TRBV29-1 and TRBJ2-1; no DNA is available, so the TRBD1 call from TCRdb remains unchecked. The germline gives CDR1 SQVTM, CDR2 ANQGSEA. The CDR3 contains 18 residues.

This sequence joins TRBV29-1 and TRBJ2-5; with no DNA, the TCRdb D assignment of TRBD2 cannot be verified. Germline V CDR1 and CDR2: SQVTM, ANQGSEA. This CDR3 is 13 amino acids long. CDR3 residues: CSAERANRETQYF.

The gene calls are TRBV7-9 and TRBJ2-7. This CDR3 region has 14 residues. Looked up from germline, CDR1 is SEHNR and CDR2 is FQNEAQ (reference sequence). CDR3 sequence reads: CASSFSGRAYEQYF.

This sequence joins TRBV12-3 or TRBV12-4 and TRBJ2-5. This CDR3 is 11 amino acids long. CDR3 protein: CASRYQETQYF.

CDR3 sequence reads: CATSRERRESTDTQYF. The chain is built from TRBV15 and TRBJ2-3; TCRdb proposes TRBD2, but this gene call is untestable without DNA. The CDR3 has 16 residues. Germline CDR1 reads LNHNV; CDR2 reads YYDKDF (reference sequence).

The rearrangement joins TRBV3-1 to TRBJ2-4; the TCRdb D gene call, TRBD2, has no DNA to confirm it. The CDR3 has 17 residues. Germline V gene lookup returns CDR1 LGHDT and CDR2 YNNKEL (reference sequence). CDR3 sequence reads: CASSLLLAGETKNIQYF.

The chain uses TRBV7-2 and TRBJ1-1. Germline CDR1 SGHTA, CDR2 FQGNSA. There are 14 residues in the CDR3. CDR3 amino acids: CASSLPQLNTEAFF.

The chain is built from TRBV5-5 and TRBJ2-7; TCRdb's assignment of TRBD1 cannot be checked, as there is no DNA. The CDR3 covers 16 residues. Per germline, CDR1 SGHKS and CDR2 YYEKEE (reference sequence). The CDR3 protein is CASSQAGTVGNYEQYF.

The chain employs TRBV30 and TRBJ2-4; TCRdb returns TRBD1, unconfirmable since there is no DNA. This CDR3 is built from 12 residues. Germline CDR1 GTSNPN, CDR2 SVGIG (reference sequence). CDR3 sequence: CAWTPDGPKKYF.

The chain is built from TRBV15 and TRBJ2-3; the D gene TCRdb calls, TRBD1, cannot be checked with no DNA. This CDR3 is 17 amino acids long. Germline V gene lookup returns CDR1 LNHNV and CDR2 YYDKDF (reference sequence). CDR3 loop: CATSRVRALIGTDTQYF.

This sequence joins TRBV19 and TRBJ2-7; TCRdb names TRBD1, which stays unverified in the absence of DNA. Germline assignment: CDR1 LNHDA and CDR2 SQIVND (reference sequence). This CDR3 spans 15 amino acids. This CDR3 is CASSPTGQSSYEQYF.

The chain combines TRBV6-2 or TRBV6-3 with TRBJ2-7; TCRdb calls TRBD2, which cannot be checked without DNA. In germline, CDR1 is MNHEY, CDR2 SVGEGT. The CDR3 is made up of 14 amino acids. This chain's CDR3 is CASSTGTSFHEQYF.

The chain joins TRBV7-9 to TRBJ1-1. This CDR3 region has 17 residues. Germline CDR1 reads SEHNR; CDR2 reads FQNEAQ (reference sequence). The CDR3 sequence: CASSDDPIKSMNTEAFF.

This chain joins TRBV29-1 and TRBJ2-7; TCRdb selects TRBD2, and the lack of DNA leaves this call unchecked. Germline V lookup: CDR1 SQVTM, CDR2 ANQGSEA. The CDR3 is 13 amino acids. The chain's CDR3 is CSTTQGLSYEQYF.

The chain combines TRBV7-6 with TRBJ2-3; TCRdb calls TRBD1, which cannot be checked without DNA. CDR3 length: 16 residues. Germline V gene lookup returns CDR1 SGHVS and CDR2 FNYEAQ. CDR3 amino acids: CASRTPQGFDSDTQYF.

The rearrangement uses TRBV14 and TRBJ2-7; TCRdb names TRBD2, which stays unverified in the absence of DNA. CDR1 is SGHDN and CDR2 is FVKESK in the germline V gene. The CDR3 has 14 amino acids. The CDR3 sequence is CASSQAADPYEQYF.

V gene TRBV7-7 combines with J gene TRBJ2-7. There are 13 residues in the CDR3. Germline assignment: CDR1 SSHAT and CDR2 FNYEAQ (reference sequence). CDR3 amino acids: CASSLGDTYEQYF.